The clone carrying this TCR beta chain has only a few counts. Antigen specificity is unknown. The entry originates in a study of blood T cells in healthy people across ages. Study findings and constraints: Comparison with aged donors showed that long-lived donors had more naive CD4+ cells and higher diversity.

Germline assignment: CDR1 SGHVS and CDR2 FQNEAQ. The CDR3 extends over 17 amino acids. V was pared by 5 bases and J by 0 bases, with 10 bases of the junction left unmatched. The authors ran a second PCR of about 7 to 11 cycles using a sample-barcoded 5' primer and a J-beta primer mix. TCRdb used MiXCR to reprocess the 5' RACE reads, holding one entry per CDR3 protein. The data show approximately 1.5 million distinct CDR3 sequences, about 35% seen once. Specimen: blood. The chain couples TRBV7-8 to TRBJ2-3; 8 bases map to TRBD1. The receptor's source is a woman aged 25 to 39 in good health. This CDR3 is CASSTGTGTPSTDTQYF. The CDR3 DNA reads TGTGCCAGCAGCACCGGGACAGGTACCCCTAGCACAGATACGCAGTATTTT.